The 21 T cell receptor beta chains in this list originate from one sample, sequenced in a study of shared clonotypes between healthy human individuals. Produced via immunoSEQ multiplex PCR; TCRdb's table is partial and in-frame only. The sample holds 600,000 to 750,000 clones, about 90% seen once. The sample was memory CD8+ T cells from PBMCs. Subset indicated: CD45RO+ cells pooled with CCR7-negative TemRA cells. All receptors derive from a man aged 18 to 29 in good health. Some clones in this sample may be carry-over from other donors' samples.

This chain connects TRBV11-2 to TRBJ2-7; no clear D. Germline-derived CDR1 and CDR2 are SGHAT and FQNNGV. The CDR3 has 14 residues. Trimming stripped 2 bases from V and 7 bases from J, with 15 bases between. For the CDR3, the DNA is TGTGCCAGCAGCTTAACCTCAATACCCTGGGAGCAGTACTTC. Translating gives CASSLTSIPWEQYF.

The V gene is TRBV30, the J gene TRBJ2-7; D ambiguous. Germline CDR1 reads GTSNPN; CDR2 reads SVGIG (reference sequence). The CDR3 is 12 amino acids. The ends were cut back, 0 bases at V and 6 bases at J, with 9 bases in the middle. The CDR3 region is CAWSVELREQYF. For the CDR3, the DNA is TGTGCCTGGAGTGTAGAGTTGCGCGAGCAGTACTTC.

Concerning this clone itself: A far larger clone is only one base removed, so a read error is likely. The gene calls are TRBV2 and TRBJ2-5; D remains ambiguous. The last part of the DNA fits TRBJ2-7 better; the J call may be wrong. This CDR3 region has 10 residues. Germline V lookup: CDR1 SNHLY, CDR2 FYNNEI. This chain's CDR3 is CASSSYEQYF. In nucleotides, the CDR3 is TGTGCCAGCAGCTCCTACGAGCAGTACTTC.

This chain uses TRBV7-9 with TRBJ2-5; TRBD2 aligns across 10 bases. The CDR3 consists of 19 residues. CDR1 and CDR2 from the germline V gene are SEHNR and FQNEAQ (reference sequence). Trimming removed 2 bases from V and 2 bases from J; junction bases left unmatched: 14. As DNA, the CDR3 is TGTGCCAGCAGCTTAATATCTTTTGCCGGACTAGCGGTACAAGAGACCCAGTACTTC. As protein: CASSLISFAGLAVQETQYF.

The rearrangement links TRBV27 to TRBJ2-7; weak D call: TRBD1 (5 bases). CDR1 and CDR2 from the germline V gene are MNHEY and SMNVEV (reference sequence). CDR3 size: 15 residues. The V end lost 6 bases, the J end lost 0 bases, and 15 bases lay between the germline ends. CDR3 amino acids: CASRESTVTSYEQYF. CDR3 in DNA: TGTGCCAGCAGGGAATCGACAGTCACCTCCTACGAGCAGTACTTC.

The genes are TRBV11-3 and TRBJ2-7; D call uncertain. The V gene lost 1 base and the J gene lost 5 bases, with 15 bases spanning the gap. The CDR3 loop spans 15 amino acids. Germline V gene sequence: CDR1 SGHNT, CDR2 YENEEA. The CDR3 nucleotides read TGTGCCAGCAGCTTAGCCCCTGGGGTTGGGCACGAGCAGTACTTC. Its protein product is CASSLAPGVGHEQYF. The entire variable domain, with the rest obtained from reference TRBV11-3 and TRBJ2-7, is as follows: EAGVVQSPRYKIIEKKQPVAFWCNPISGHNTLYWYLQNLGQGPELLIRYENEEAVDDSQLPKDRFSAERLKGVDSTLKIQPAELGDSAVYLCASSLAPGVGHEQYFGPGTRLTVT.

Concerning this clone itself: Different DNA sequences within this sample yield the same CDR3. The rearrangement links TRBV9 to TRBJ2-7, with 8 bases identical to TRBD2. This CDR3 region has 14 residues. CDR1 SGDLS and CDR2 YYNGEE come from the germline V gene. Germline trimming cut 7 bases from V and 0 bases from J; bases unmatched to any gene: 6. The CDR3 DNA reads as TGTGCCAGCTCCGGGGGGGGGAACTCCTACGAGCAGTACTTC. Its translation: CASSGGGNSYEQYF.

This clone has a single count. The J gene is TRBJ1-6, the V gene TRBV30, with D maybe TRBD1 (5 bases). CDR1 and CDR2 from the germline V gene are GTSNPN and SVGIG (reference sequence). The CDR3 length is 18 residues. V lost 0 bases and J 0 bases, leaving 15 bases between the germline ends. The DNA for the CDR3 is TGTGCCTGGAGTGTAAGAGGGGACTCCTACTCCTATAATTCACCCCTCCACTTT. Amino acid sequence: CAWSVRGDSYSYNSPLHF. The variable domain in full, completed from reference TRBV30 and TRBJ1-6, reads SQTIHQWPATLVQPVGSPLSLECTVEGTSNPNLYWYRQAAGRGLQLLFYSVGIGQISSEVPQNLSASRPQDRQFILSSKKLLLSDSGFYLCAWSVRGDSYSYNSPLHFGNGTRLTVT.

Worth noting for this clone: In the same sample, other DNA sequences code for this CDR3. The chain combines TRBV28 with TRBJ2-7; the match to TRBD1 covers 9 bases. Germline trimming cut 4 bases from V and 1 base from J; bases unmatched to any gene: 2. The CDR3 consists of 14 residues. Germline CDR1 reads MDHEN; CDR2 reads SYDVKM. The CDR3 DNA sequence: TGTGCCAGCAGTTGGACAGGGGATTCCTACGAGCAGTACTTC. Translating gives CASSWTGDSYEQYF. Full variable domain (missing parts from reference TRBV28 and TRBJ2-7): DVKVTQSSRYLVKRTGEKVFLECVQDMDHENMFWYRQDPGLGLRLIYFSYDVKMKEKGDIPEGYSVSREKKERFSLILESASTNQTSMYLCASSWTGDSYEQYFGPGTRLTVT.

A note on this clone: This specimen includes other DNA sequences encoding the same CDR3. The genes are TRBV7-9 and TRBJ2-5; D gene uncertain. The germline V gene encodes CDR1 SEHNR and CDR2 FQNEAQ (reference sequence). The V and J ends lost 0 bases and 5 bases respectively, with 4 bases between them. The CDR3 spans 12 residues. The DNA of the CDR3 is TGTGCCAGCAGCTTAGCACGGGAGACCCAGTACTTC. Residues: CASSLARETQYF. The full variable domain, in which reference TRBV7-9 and TRBJ2-5 provide the parts outside the CDR3, is DTGVSQNPRHKITKRGQNVTFRCDPISEHNRLYWYRQTLGQGPEFLTYFQNEAQLEKSRLLSDRFSAERPKGSFSTLEIQRTEQGDSAMYLCASSLARETQYFGPGTRLLVL.

As concerns this clone: Other DNA sequences within the sample encode an identical CDR3. CDR3 sequence reads: CASSVGDRGQPQHF. The CDR3 nucleotides read TGTGCCAGCAGCGTAGGTGATCGAGGTCAGCCCCAGCATTTT. The chain combines TRBV9 with TRBJ1-5; no firm D call. Trimming pared 0 bases from V and 6 bases from J, leaving 10 bases between. The CDR3 length is 14 residues. Germline loops: CDR1 SGDLS, CDR2 YYNGEE.

The chain uses TRBV7-9 and TRBJ1-2, with TRBD1 identical over 8 bases. The V gene's germline CDR1 is SEHNR and CDR2 FQNEAQ (reference sequence). V dropped 2 bases and J dropped 8; count of bases not matched to a gene: 13. The CDR3 has 16 amino acids. CDR3 sequence reads: CASSLNVGRGRYGYTF. The CDR3 DNA sequence: TGTGCCAGCAGCTTAAATGTGGGCAGGGGGCGGTACGGCTACACCTTC. The complete variable domain, with remaining parts taken from reference TRBV7-9 and TRBJ1-2, reads DTGVSQNPRHKITKRGQNVTFRCDPISEHNRLYWYRQTLGQGPEFLTYFQNEAQLEKSRLLSDRFSAERPKGSFSTLEIQRTEQGDSAMYLCASSLNVGRGRYGYTFGSGTRLTVV.

This chain links TRBV6-4 with TRBJ2-7, with D unresolved. This CDR3 is 14 amino acids long. Germline V gives CDR1 MRHNA, CDR2 SNTAGT. V gave up 2 bases and J gave up 0 bases, with 8 bases separating them. CDR3 bases: TGTGCCAGCAGTGACGCCACCCACTCCTACGAGCAGTACTTC. Its translation: CASSDATHSYEQYF.

V is TRBV27 and J is TRBJ1-2, with D possibly being TRBD1 (5 bases). Germline V lookup: CDR1 MNHEY, CDR2 SMNVEV (reference sequence). The CDR3 totals 13 residues. With 3 bases removed from V and 6 bases from J, the gap between germline ends came to 11 bases. The DNA for the CDR3 is TGTGCCAGCAGTTTTATTGGGACGGATGGCTACACCTTC. Residues: CASSFIGTDGYTF.

This clone is a singleton in its sample. The rearrangement uses TRBV25-1 and TRBJ2-2; the D is unclear. CDR1 and CDR2 from the germline V gene are MGHDK and SYGVNS. Deletions cut 4 bases from V and 7 bases from J, with 4 bases between. The length of the CDR3 is 11 residues. The CDR3 bases are TGTGCCAGCAGTGTCGGCGGGGAGCTGTTTTTT. It codes for CASSVGGELFF.

The chain uses TRBV27 and TRBJ2-6; D gene unclear. Per germline, CDR1 MNHEY and CDR2 SMNVEV (reference sequence). The CDR3 is 15 residues long. With 3 bases removed from V and 1 base from J, the gap between germline ends came to 7 bases. CDR3 nucleotide sequence: TGTGCCAGCAGTTTTGTGGGGTCTGGGGCCAACGTCCTGACTTTC. Translating it yields CASSFVGSGANVLTF.

The CDR3 DNA follows: TGCGCCAGCAGCCAAGTCGTGAGAGAGACCCAGTACTTC. Residues: CASSQVVRETQYF. The chain combines TRBV4-3 with TRBJ2-5; unclear D gene. The CDR3 has 13 amino acids. Germline CDR1 reads LGHNA; CDR2 reads YSLEER. V lost 1 base to trimming and J lost 4 bases, with 7 bases between them.

This clone was counted between two and nine times. The chain links TRBV13 to TRBJ1-3; unclear D gene. This CDR3 comprises 16 residues. Between the trimmed V and J ends, which lost 2 bases and 8 bases, there was a span of 19 bases. Germline V lookup: CDR1 PRHDT, CDR2 FYEKMQ (reference sequence). The CDR3, as DNA: TGTGCCAGCAGCTTAAGAATTGGTTCTTCGATCGACACCATATATTTT. Its translation is CASSLRIGSSIDTIYF.

V gene TRBV6-9 combines with J gene TRBJ2-3; 8 nucleotides align to TRBD2. The CDR3 spans 15 residues. The V gene end was trimmed by 1 base and the J gene end by 5 bases; junction bases not matched to a gene: 5. Germline CDR1 MNHGY, CDR2 SVAAGI. The CDR3 DNA follows: TGTGCCAGCAGTTATTTAGCGGGACGTGGAGATACGCAGTATTTT. This sequence encodes CASSYLAGRGDTQYF.

The chain has TRBV7-9 and TRBJ2-3; TRBD2 matches at 11 bases. The CDR3 is 17 residues long. Germline CDR1 is SEHNR and CDR2 is FQNEAQ (reference sequence). J lost 1 base, V lost 5 bases, and 8 bases had no gene match. Written as DNA, the CDR3 is TGTGCCAGCAGCCGCGCGGGACTAGCGGTCCGCACAGATACGCAGTATTTT. Protein sequence: CASSRAGLAVRTDTQYF.

The CDR3 region has the DNA TGCGCCAGCAGCCAGGGGGGCACCGAGACCCAGTACTTC. It is translated as CASSQGGTETQYF. This chain connects TRBV4-1 to TRBJ2-5; either TRBD1 or TRBD2 may supply D (6 bases each). This CDR3 is built from 13 residues. The V gene's germline CDR1 is MGHRA and CDR2 YSYEKL. Trimming removed 3 bases at V and 5 bases at J, with 10 bases between.